This entry describes one T cell receptor (beta chain). Its antigen is not identified. These data originate in a study of a mutant IDH1 vaccine in newly diagnosed glioma. As for time point: week 5, during vaccination. Topical imiquimod accompanied each vaccine dose, which consisted of 300 ug of mutant IDH1 20-mer peptide. V dropped 6 bases and J dropped 7; count of bases not matched to a gene: 9. The CDR3 totals 13 residues. Germline CDR1 SQVTM, CDR2 ANQGSEA. Here immunoSEQ multiplex PCR was the method, and the copy in TCRdb shows in-frame clones only, minus some. The sample has about 38,000 clones; approximately 80% are singletons.

This TCR came from a middle-aged man with glioma. The sample was PBMCs, taken from a glioma patient whose treatment included an IDH1 peptide vaccine. The chain has TRBV29-1 and TRBJ1-2; 9 bases agree with TRBD1. The CDR3, as DNA: TGCAGCGTAGGGGGACAGGGAGAGGGTGGCTACACCTTC. Its translation: CSVGGQGEGGYTF.